This T cell receptor (beta chain) was recovered during a study of T cells in Graves' hyperthyroidism and ophthalmopathy (dated by TCRdb to between 2019 and 2020). Background on the whole study: Peripheral blood was sampled at the time of initial diagnosis, prior to any treatment. The 100 discovery patients were divided at random into training and test sets in a 7:3 ratio. Prospective prediction of ophthalmopathy was tested in an independent validation cohort consisting of 18 hyperthyroidism patients and 15 or so patients who later progressed to ophthalmopathy. Thyroid tissue and blood T-cell repertoires from roughly six Graves' hyperthyroidism patients were also compared in the study. The paper reports TCR Vbeta CDR3 sequencing of approximately 130 peripheral blood samples: approximately 41 ophthalmopathy, about 75 hyperthyroidism and around 17 progressor patients. A discovery cohort of about 95 patients, roughly 45 with Graves' ophthalmopathy and approximately 57 with stable Graves' hyperthyroidism, was used to find distinguishing TCR V-J signatures. Once sampling was done, hyperthyroidism patients were given methimazole at a starting dose of 30 mg daily, whereas ophthalmopathy patients were given high-dose intravenous methylprednisolone.

What the study reported, not specific to this receptor: In cross-validation, a model built on a 13 V-J signature told ophthalmopathy apart from stable hyperthyroidism with approximately 90% sensitivity and around 81% specificity, and in testing the same model reached 80%/75%. Most expanded thyroid clonotypes (frequency above 0.001) were also detected in blood, suggesting blood repertoires may reflect thyroid immune responses. In validation, the model predicted progression to ophthalmopathy with just under 71% sensitivity and roughly 75% specificity, a median of approximately 6.7 months before onset. Sample size was not statistically predetermined, and blinding of investigators to group allocation was not performed.

Hyperthyroidism patients were newly diagnosed, with disease duration under 2 months, and aged 18 to 65 years. Any patient with an uncontrolled infection, another autoimmune disease, pregnancy or lactation was excluded. Diagnoses were established on the basis of clinical symptoms, serum thyroxine and TRAb, thyroid ultrasound, and orbital computed tomography. Blood from progressor patients was drawn when they were first diagnosed with hyperthyroidism, before any ophthalmopathy symptoms appeared. PBMCs were isolated from about 9.1 ml of fresh peripheral blood by Ficoll-Paque density gradient centrifugation. Progressor patients were first diagnosed with Graves' hyperthyroidism and then developed ophthalmopathy during follow-up. Total RNA was extracted using Trizol reagent, and RNA quality was assessed on an Agilent 2100 Bioanalyzer. This clonotype appeared many times. Its recognized antigen is unknown. The sample holds no much larger clone one base away, and base qualities are not on file.

Amplification of TCR beta CDR3 regions was carried out from RNA transcripts. The TCR CDR3 was subjected to a first round of RT-PCR using the HTBI primer set and the Qiagen OneStep RT-PCR kit. The libraries were constructed in a second round of multiplex PCR and then size-selected and purified. Paired-end sequencing of the libraries was performed with 100 bp reads on an Illumina HiSeq2000. In the original analysis: SOAPnuke was used to process the raw data, removing reads that contained adapters or uncalled bases, had a mean Phred below 15, or lacked an exact match to the constant primer or identifier. COPE v1.2.5 was used to merge high-quality paired reads, and clonotypes were defined as unique nucleotide sequences. MiTCR v1.1 was used to align clonotypes to the IMGT TRBV, TRBD and TRBJ reference segments. Analysis was restricted to V-J combinations with a frequency above 0.0001, which covered 99.2% of repertoires. A TCS score was defined as the ratio of F50 (clonal expansion) to E x V (chaos), with BLOSUM62-based TCRdist applied between CDR3 peptides within each V-J. Welch's t-statistics and random forest reduced fewer than 600 V-J features to roughly 13, which were used in a naive Bayes classifier (R e1071). TCRdb reanalyzed the raw reads on its own, using fastp at Q25 for trimming and MiXCR for clone calling, and kept in-frame beta chains. Records with the same CDR3 protein are collapsed into one entry carrying the most frequent genes and DNA. TCRdb's processing, not the authors', yielded these V and J calls. Counted in this sample were more than 550,000 distinct CDR3 sequences; around a sixth of them appeared once. The ten largest clones take up roughly a sixth of the sample.

Unmatched junction bases come to 6, with V trimmed by 4 bases and J by 0 bases. The CDR3 runs 16 residues from the cysteine to the phenylalanine. The sequence is cut down to CDR3 DNA, 48 bases in frame from base 1. The germline V gene encodes CDR1 SGHAT and CDR2 FQNNGV. What was sequenced was blood. The clonotype comes from a woman aged 45-59 years with Graves' hyperthyroidism that later progressed to Graves' ophthalmopathy. The chain is encoded by TRBV11-2 joined to TRBJ2-5, and TRBD2 matches 9 of the central bases. The CDR3 has the sequence CASSSPWTSDQETQYF. The base sequence is TGTGCCAGCAGCTCACCTTGGACTAGCGACCAAGAGACCCAGTACTTC.